The present T cell receptor beta chain was sequenced within a study of T cells in Graves' hyperthyroidism and ophthalmopathy. Study-wide results and caveats: Blood also showed most of the thyroid clonotypes that were expanded above 0.001. The model's output predicted ophthalmopathy at a median of about 6.5 months prior to onset.

Amplified TCR beta CDR3 regions came from RNA transcripts. A first-round RT-PCR of the TCR CDR3 used the HTBI primer set. TCRdb independently ran MiXCR on the multiplex PCR reads; one entry per CDR3 protein. The sample consists of 300,000 to 400,000 distinct CDR3 sequences, 21% of them appearing once. CDR3 length: 16 amino acids. The junction had 1 base not matched to a gene; V was cut back by 0 bases and J by 1 base. Germline CDR1 and CDR2: LGHDT and YNNKEL (reference sequence). Points on this clonotype: The antigen is unknown.

The PBMCs were sourced from fresh peripheral blood (about 9.7 ml). Specimen: blood. The sequence derives from a woman aged 45-59 years with Graves' hyperthyroidism. V and J are TRBV3-1 and TRBJ2-5; 11 bases agree with TRBD2. CDR3 amino acids: CASSQDGTSGQETQYF. As DNA, the CDR3 is TGTGCCAGCAGCCAAGATGGGACTAGCGGCCAAGAGACCCAGTACTTC.